This entry describes one T cell receptor beta chain. This sample was included in a study of PD-1 blockade in classical Hodgkin lymphoma. Documented time point: cycle 4 day 1 (C4D1), after less than 7 weeks of nivolumab. Each patient relapsed following autologous stem cell transplantation, and prior brentuximab vedotin exposure differed. This table comes from immunoSEQ multiplex PCR, and its TCRdb copy is limited to in-frame clones, with some not included. The sample shows about 93,000 clones, around 80% of them seen only once. This specimen was peripheral blood mononuclear cells (PBMCs), taken before the fourth cycle of nivolumab. The sequence was obtained from a human donor with classical Hodgkin lymphoma.

This chain's CDR3 is CAISDSQGYEQYF. CDR3 DNA: TGTGCCATCAGTGACTCTCAGGGTTACGAGCAGTACTTC. This chain joins TRBV10-3 and TRBJ2-7, with TRBD1 as a possible D gene (5 bases). Trimming left V 3 bases short and J 4 bases short, with 10 bases between. The CDR3 extends over 13 amino acids. Germline-derived CDR1 and CDR2 are ENHRY and SYGVKD.